The following is a TCR beta chain sequence with its context. Its specificity is unknown. This sample is drawn from a study of CD4 T cells in relation to SARS-CoV-2 and coronaviruses. On the study more broadly: PBMCs were cultured with antigen for roughly 10 days before TCR beta sequencing. Of the patients, about 8 were male, 4 female, two Hispanic.

The CDR3 totals 16 residues. The V gene's germline CDR1 is LGHNA and CDR2 YSLEER. V lost 5 bases and J lost 3, with 16 bases in between. Produced via immunoSEQ multiplex PCR; TCRdb's table is partial and in-frame only. This sample carries about 37,000 clones, around 82% of them seen once, and the ten largest clones take approximately 4.5%. Naive or memory CD4+ cells were cultured 1:1 with T cell-depleted PBMCs plus CEF. Study-level findings and limits: Each donor contributed either pre-pandemic or post-infection samples, not both.

The receptor's source is an adult with COVID-19. Sequences were obtained from naive CD4+ T cells from PBMCs, cultured in vitro. The subset is: naive CD4+ T cells isolated by negative enrichment. This chain connects TRBV4-3 to TRBJ1-4, with D perhaps matching TRBD1 (5 bases). In DNA form, the CDR3 reads TGCGCCAGCAGCTACATAGGGGCAGATTCTAATGAAAAACTGTTTTTT. Its translation is CASSYIGADSNEKLFF.